The source of this T cell receptor (beta chain) is a study of T cell changes during pregnancy in multiple sclerosis. TCRdb's copy holds only in-frame clones and misses some; the assay was immunoSEQ multiplex PCR. Counted here are approximately 34,000 clones, 92% occurring once; the ten biggest clones make up 0.4% to 0.5%. This CDR3 is 16 amino acids long. Trimming left V 7 bases short and J 0 bases short, with 16 bases between. Germline CDR1 and CDR2: LNHDA and SQIVND (reference sequence). The genes are TRBV19 and TRBJ1-5; possible D gene TRBD1, 5 bases. The sample here was CD4+ T cells from peripheral blood mononuclear cells, taken after pregnancy. The sequence was obtained from a female donor with multiple sclerosis, enrolled in a pregnancy study. The CDR3 reads CASKGRGGYSNQPQHF. As DNA, the CDR3 is TGTGCCAGTAAGGGACGGGGAGGGTATAGCAATCAGCCCCAGCATTTT.